This note documents a single TCR beta chain sequence. The sample belongs to a study of siplizumab effects on memory and regulatory T cells. Generated by immunoSEQ multiplex PCR, the TCRdb table keeps only in-frame clones and is missing some. This sample has about 100,000 clones, with around nine tenths found just once. V shed 3 bases and J shed 8 bases, with 14 bases lying between them. Per the germline V gene, CDR1 is KGHSH and CDR2 is LQKENI. The CDR3 totals 13 residues. The chain links TRBV18 to TRBJ2-7; no clear D. Sequencing was performed on CD4+ T cells sorted from blood. The receptor comes from a human donor in good health. CDR3 amino acids: CASSPAADLQQYF. As DNA, the CDR3 is TGTGCCAGCTCACCCGCGGCGGATTTACAGCAGTACTTC.